This T cell receptor beta chain was identified in a study of blood T cell repertoires in COVID-19. At the level of the study: The samples span acute and convalescent COVID-19 from the United States, Italy and Spain.

The age range of participants was about 18 to 90 years, with residence in around 22 US areas. The study counted Cohort 3 donors as recovered given two negative PCRs, clearance, or symptom resolution. This CDR3 has 17 residues. J gave up 5 bases and V 5 bases, and 13 bases lay outside the gene matches. Germline V gene lookup returns CDR1 SGHTA and CDR2 FQGNSA. In the original processing: Cell counts per sample came from amplifying reference gene primers. Profiling relied on immunoSEQ multiplex PCR, and the TCRdb table lists in-frame clones only, not all of them. V and J calls and clone size are copied from that table; D and trimming were computed from the DNA. The sample yields about 310,000 clones, 87% seen once.

The source is a woman aged 18-29 years who had recovered from COVID-19. Sequencing was performed on PBMCs or T cells enriched from blood (not recorded which). The rearrangement joins TRBV7-2 to TRBJ1-4, with 8 bases aligning to TRBD1. The CDR3 region has the DNA TGTGCCAGCAGCCCTGGACAGGGAAAGAGTTCGAATGAAAAACTGTTTTTT. Translation gives CASSPGQGKSSNEKLFF.